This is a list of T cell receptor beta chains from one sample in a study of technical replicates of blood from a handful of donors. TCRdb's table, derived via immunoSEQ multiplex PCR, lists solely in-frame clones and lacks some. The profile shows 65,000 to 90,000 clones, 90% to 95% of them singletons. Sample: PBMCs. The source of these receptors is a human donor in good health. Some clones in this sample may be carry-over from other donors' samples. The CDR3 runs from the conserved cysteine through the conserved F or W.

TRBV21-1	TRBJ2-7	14	CASSKAQVGYEQYF
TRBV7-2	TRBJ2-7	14	CASSLDQGFYEQYF
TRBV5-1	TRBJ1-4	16	CASSLPRSDRDEKLFF
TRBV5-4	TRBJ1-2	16	CASSFGTYRVNYGYTF
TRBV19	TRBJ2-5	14	CASSSRQGQETQYF
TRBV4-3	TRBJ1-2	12	CASRDSNYGYTF
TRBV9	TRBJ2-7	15	CASSPKGSGFYEQYF
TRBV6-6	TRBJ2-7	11	CASSYFDEQYF
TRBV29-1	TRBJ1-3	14	CSVEDSDKGNTIYF
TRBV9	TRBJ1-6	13	CASSVEEYSPLHF
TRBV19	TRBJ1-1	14	CASKAGVTRTEAFF
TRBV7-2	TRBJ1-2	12	CASSHFNYGYTF